This TCR beta chain came from a study of cytomegalovirus exposure and HLA in healthy donors. PCR amplification relied on 60 Vbeta primers (plus 13 Jbeta primers). Only in-frame clones appear in the TCRdb table, and some are missing; sequencing was by immunoSEQ multiplex PCR. Altogether approximately 150,000 clones are present, 77% being singletons, with the ten largest covering roughly 1.4%. This clone was observed a handful of times. The germline CDR1 and CDR2 sequences are WNHNN and SYGVQD (reference sequence). The CDR3 has 16 amino acids. The chain employs TRBV10-1 and TRBJ2-5; the D is unclear. The tail of the sequence fits TRBJ2-7 better, so the J call may be wrong. Sequenced input: PBMCs. The clonotype was recovered from a woman in her 30s in good health and CMV-seropositive. CDR3 amino acids: CASSETVAPYSYEQYF. The CDR3 DNA reads as TGCGCCAGCAGTGAGACGGTAGCCCCTTATTCCTACGAGCAGTACTTC.